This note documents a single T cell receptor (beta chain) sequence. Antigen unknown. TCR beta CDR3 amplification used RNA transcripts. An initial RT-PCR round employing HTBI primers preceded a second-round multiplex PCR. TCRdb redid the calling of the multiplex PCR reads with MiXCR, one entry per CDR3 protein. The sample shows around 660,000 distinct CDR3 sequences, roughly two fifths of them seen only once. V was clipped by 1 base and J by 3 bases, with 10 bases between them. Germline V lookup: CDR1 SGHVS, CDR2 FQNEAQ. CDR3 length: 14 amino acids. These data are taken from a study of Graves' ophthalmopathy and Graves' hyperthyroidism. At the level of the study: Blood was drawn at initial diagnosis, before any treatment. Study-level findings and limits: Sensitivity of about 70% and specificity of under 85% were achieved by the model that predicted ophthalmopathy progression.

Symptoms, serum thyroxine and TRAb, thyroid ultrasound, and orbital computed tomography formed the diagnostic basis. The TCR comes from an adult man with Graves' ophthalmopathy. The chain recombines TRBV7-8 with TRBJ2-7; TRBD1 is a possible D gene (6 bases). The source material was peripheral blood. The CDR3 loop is CASSLVWTVYEQYF. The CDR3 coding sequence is TGTGCCAGCAGCTTAGTTTGGACAGTCTACGAGCAGTACTTC.